The next 16 T cell receptor beta chains were all read from a single sample in a study of lung T cells in sarcoidosis with Löfgren's syndrome. In TCRdb, the reads were re-called with MiXCR into one record per CDR3 protein. This sample yields some 10,000 distinct CDR3 sequences, of which approximately 20% are seen a single time; under 7.5% belongs to the top ten. The sample comprised CD4+ T cells from bronchoalveolar lavage. Every receptor here comes from a human donor with sarcoidosis (Löfgren's syndrome or another form), or a control subject (not recorded which).

Concerning this clonotype: A read error may explain this, as a much larger clone is one base away. The gene calls are TRBV7-9 and TRBJ2-7; D may be TRBD2 (9 bases). V was clipped by 1 base and J by 5 bases, with 21 bases between them. Germline V gene lookup returns CDR1 SEHNR and CDR2 FQNEAQ (reference sequence). The CDR3 sequence is 17 residues long. In DNA form, the CDR3 reads TGTGCCAGCAGCTTAGGGACAGGGAATAGCGGGAGCAACGAGCAGTACTTC. Translating it yields CASSLGTGNSGSNEQYF.

As for this clonotype: Possible read error: a much larger clone is one base away. The CDR3 coding sequence is TGTGCCGGCAGCCTCGGCTCCTACAATGAGCAGTTCTTC. This gives the protein CAGSLGSYNEQFF. The gene calls are TRBV12-3 or TRBV12-4 and TRBJ2-1; D unresolved. The CDR3 has 13 amino acids.

A note on this clonotype: The junction does not match germline at one end; this may be a read error. This chain uses TRBV6-2 or TRBV6-3 with TRBJ2-2; TRBD1 is a possible D gene (6 bases). This CDR3 has 15 residues. Germline CDR1 reads MNHEY; CDR2 reads SVGEGT. The CDR3 nucleotides read TGTGCCAGCAGTTACATCAGGACAGCAACCGGGGAGCTATTTTTT. It codes for CASSYIRTATGELFF.

By share, this clonotype counts as medium-sized. V and J are TRBV4-1 and TRBJ2-1, with a weak D call TRBD2 (5 bases). Germline CDR1 reads MGHRA; CDR2 reads YSYEKL. The CDR3 totals 15 residues. Trimming removed 0 bases at V and 2 bases at J, with 8 bases between. CDR3 sequence: CASSQDGNTYNEQFF. In nucleotides, the CDR3 is TGCGCCAGCAGCCAAGACGGGAACACCTACAATGAGCAGTTCTTC.

This clonotype is medium-sized within its sample. The chain uses TRBV12-3 or TRBV12-4 and TRBJ1-1, with 7 positions matching TRBD1. CDR3 length: 14 amino acids. V dropped 5 bases and J dropped 1; count of bases not matched to a gene: 4. Written as DNA, the CDR3 is TGTGCCAGCAGTCCTGGGACAGCGAACACTGAAGCTTTCTTT. It encodes CASSPGTANTEAFF.

In regard to this clonotype: The conserved final phenylalanine or tryptophan is absent from the CDR3, which likely points to a read error. CDR3 DNA: TGTGCCAGCAGTAGCTTCCGGGACAGCTACAGATATGAGCAGTACTAC. Protein sequence: CASSSFRDSYRYEQYY. The chain joins TRBV6-1 to TRBJ2-7, with TRBD1 matching 7 bases. This CDR3 is built from 16 residues. V was pared by 5 bases and J by 7 bases, with 17 bases of the junction left unmatched. Germline CDR1 and CDR2: MNHNS and SASEGT.

This clonotype was seen at least ten times. The chain combines TRBV7-9 with TRBJ1-5; no definite D call. CDR1 and CDR2 from the germline V gene are SEHNR and FQNEAQ (reference sequence). CDR3 length: 13 amino acids. Deletions cut 0 bases from V and 4 bases from J, with 4 bases between. The CDR3 DNA reads as TGTGCCAGCAGCTTAGCGGAAAATCAGCCCCAGCATTTT. It is translated as CASSLAENQPQHF.

This clonotype appeared a single time. Its ends do not fully match the called genes, so a read error is possible. This sequence joins TRBV7-2 and TRBJ2-1, with 7 bases identical to TRBD2. Germline V gene sequence: CDR1 SGHTA, CDR2 FQGNSA. The CDR3 consists of 15 residues. The chain's CDR3 is CTSSLGLPSYNEQLF. As DNA, the CDR3 is TGTACCAGCAGCCTGGGACTACCGTCCTACAATGAGCAGCTCTTC.

In its sample, this clonotype was seen many times. This chain joins TRBV15 and TRBJ2-6; D may be TRBD1 (5 bases). V lost 7 bases, J lost 4 bases, and 20 bases lay in between. Looked up from germline, CDR1 is LNHNV and CDR2 is YYDKDF (reference sequence). This CDR3 has 17 residues. CDR3 DNA: TGTGCCACCACTCGAGACAGCCTCATCTCCGGGGCCAACGTCCTGACTTTC. Translated, it gives CATTRDSLISGANVLTF.

In its sample, this clonotype ranks as medium-sized (0.01 to 0.1%). The gene calls are TRBV6-5 and TRBJ2-3; TRBD2 matches 8 bases. Germline lookup yields CDR1 MNHEY and CDR2 SVGAGI. The CDR3 has 19 residues. Losses at the gene ends were 0 bases for V and 0 bases for J; bases not matched to a gene: 11. CDR3: CASSYSRAGAERSTDTQYF. The DNA for the CDR3 is TGTGCCAGCAGTTACTCCAGAGCGGGAGCGGAGAGGAGCACAGATACGCAGTATTTT.

This clonotype was recorded at least ten times. The V and J genes are TRBV18 and TRBJ2-5; 9 bases align to TRBD2. The CDR3 has 17 residues. J lost 2 bases, V lost 2 bases, and 9 bases had no gene match. Germline CDR1 reads KGHSH; CDR2 reads LQKENI. The CDR3 region is CASSPGGGRAKQETQYF. The CDR3 region has the DNA TGTGCCAGCTCACCAGGTGGCGGGAGGGCCAAACAAGAGACCCAGTACTTC.

This clonotype is labeled as medium-sized (0.01 to 0.1%). The V and J genes are TRBV25-1 and TRBJ2-7, with TRBD1 as a possible D gene (6 bases). Trimming pared 4 bases from V and 3 bases from J, leaving 7 bases between. This CDR3 spans 12 amino acids. CDR1 and CDR2 from the germline V gene are MGHDK and SYGVNS. The CDR3, as DNA: TGTGCCAGCAGTGTGGACAGCTACGAGCAGTACTTC. It translates to CASSVDSYEQYF.

As to this clonotype: This may arise from a read error, as a much more abundant clone is one base away. This chain joins TRBV3-1 and TRBJ2-1, with 9 bases lining up with TRBD2. Germline lookup yields CDR1 LGHDT and CDR2 YNNKEL (reference sequence). V lost 7 bases and J lost 0; bases outside the gene matches: 13. The CDR3 covers 18 residues. For the CDR3, the DNA is TGTGCCAGCACCCAGGCGGGGGGGACAAAAAGCTCCTACAATGAGCAGTTCTTC. It specifies CASTQAGGTKSSYNEQFF.

By frequency in the sample, this clonotype is medium-sized. The rearrangement uses TRBV27 and TRBJ2-1; 12 nucleotides align to TRBD2. CDR1 is MNHEY, CDR2 SMNVEV, per germline (reference sequence). Unmatched junction bases numbered 10, after V lost 4 bases and J lost 6 bases. The CDR3 runs to 17 residues. The CDR3 coding sequence is TGTGCCAGCAGTTCCCCGACTAGCGGGAGTTATCGCAATGAGCAGTTCTTC. It yields the protein CASSSPTSGSYRNEQFF.

This clonotype was seen a few times. The junction departs from germline at one end; a sequencing error may be responsible. The chain couples TRBV7-2 to TRBJ1-2; D is uncertain. CDR3 length: 12 amino acids. Germline assignment: CDR1 SGHTA and CDR2 FQGNSA. CDR3 DNA sequence: TGTGCCAGCAGCTCCCAAGCCCTAGCTACACAATGG. Translating gives CASSSQALATQW. The full variable domain, with the rest looked up from reference TRBV7-2 and TRBJ1-2, is GAGVSQSPSNKVTEKGKDVELRCDPISGHTALYWYRQSLGQGLEFLIYFQGNSAPDKSGLPSDRFSAERTGGSVSTLTIQRTQQEDSAVYLCASSSQALATQWGSGTRLTVV.

There are a few counts of this clonotype. The chain combines TRBV18 with TRBJ2-7, with D possibly TRBD1 on 6 matching bases. CDR1 is KGHSH, CDR2 LQKENI, per germline. V lost 2 bases, J lost 4 bases, and 9 bases lay in between. The CDR3 has 13 amino acids. The CDR3 coding sequence is TGTGCCAGCTCACCAAGGACAGCTTACGAGCAGTACTTC. Residues: CASSPRTAYEQYF.